The 21 T cell receptor beta chains given below trace back to one sample, sequenced in a study of blood T cell repertoires in COVID-19. Sequencing used immunoSEQ multiplex PCR; TCRdb keeps in-frame clones, though not all of them. The sample has 90,000 to 150,000 clones, about 85% seen once; the top ten hold about 11%. Sequenced input: peripheral blood. The receptor set was obtained from an elderly man with acute or convalescent COVID-19.

This clone was seen a handful of times. This chain uses TRBV25-1 with TRBJ1-1, with D unclear. The V gene lost 6 bases and the J gene lost 1 base, with 6 bases spanning the gap. The CDR3 has 12 residues. Germline CDR1 and CDR2: MGHDK and SYGVNS. DNA for the CDR3: TGTGCCAGCAGGGGCAGGAACACTGAAGCTTTCTTT. Translated, it gives CASRGRNTEAFF.

The chain uses TRBV27 and TRBJ1-6, with TRBD1 matching 7 bases. V lost 9 bases to trimming and J lost 7 bases; unmatched junction nucleotides: 6. CDR3 size: 13 residues. Germline CDR1 and CDR2: MNHEY and SMNVEV (reference sequence). CDR3 region: CASPTGQNSPLHF. In DNA, the CDR3 is TGTGCCAGTCCGACAGGGCAGAATTCACCCCTCCACTTT.

The V call is TRBV9, the J call TRBJ1-5; D remains unclear. In germline, CDR1 is SGDLS, CDR2 YYNGEE. The length of the CDR3 is 15 residues. The V end lost 5 bases, the J end lost 1 base, and 13 bases lay between the germline ends. CDR3 bases: TGTGCCAGCAGTTTCGAGGCGGGGAGCAATCAGCCCCAGCATTTT. It encodes CASSFEAGSNQPQHF.

The chain joins TRBV3-1 (or the pseudogene TRBV3-2) to TRBJ2-5; 7 nucleotides align to TRBD2. The length of the CDR3 is 15 residues. Trimming removed 3 bases from V and 3 bases from J; junction bases left unmatched: 7. CDR1 is LGHDT and CDR2 is YNNKEL in the germline V gene (reference sequence). The CDR3, as DNA: TGTGCCAGCAGCCAGATGGGCGGGGGAAAAGAGACCCAGTACTTC. As protein: CASSQMGGGKETQYF.

The gene calls are TRBV19 and TRBJ2-3, with D unclear. Deletions cut 5 bases from V and 7 bases from J, with 22 bases between. The CDR3 runs to 16 residues. CDR1 and CDR2 from the germline V gene are LNHDA and SQIVND (reference sequence). The CDR3 is CASSGGISFLLNTQYF. Here the CDR3 DNA reads TGTGCCAGTAGTGGTGGCATCTCCTTCCTGTTGAATACGCAGTATTTT.

This clone was seen a handful of times. The chain joins TRBV15 to TRBJ1-2; D perhaps matches TRBD1 (5 bases). The CDR3 is 18 residues long. In germline, CDR1 is LNHNV, CDR2 YYDKDF (reference sequence). V lost 1 base, J lost 8 bases, and 26 bases lay in between. CDR3 region: CATSRASLWLGRARGYTF. The DNA of the CDR3 is TGTGCCACCAGCAGAGCAAGTCTTTGGTTGGGCAGGGCTAGAGGCTACACCTTC.

The chain carries TRBV6-6 and TRBJ1-2; D might be TRBD1 (6 bases). The CDR3 runs 14 residues. V dropped 5 bases and J dropped 8 bases, with 18 bases sitting between them. Germline CDR1 and CDR2: MNHNY and SVGAGI (reference sequence). The CDR3 region is CASSPTGPSGGYTF. The CDR3 DNA sequence: TGTGCCAGCAGTCCGACAGGACCCTCTGGCGGCTACACCTTC.

The chain uses TRBV10-3 and TRBJ2-5, with D possibly being TRBD2 (6 bases). The CDR3 extends over 12 amino acids. Germline values: CDR1 ENHRY, CDR2 SYGVKD. V lost 6 bases and J lost 5, with 10 bases in between. The CDR3 DNA is TGTGCCATCAGCGCGGGATTGGAGACCCAGTACTTC. This codes for CAISAGLETQYF.

The chain links TRBV11-2 to TRBJ2-3; tentative D call: TRBD2 (5 bases). CDR1 SGHAT and CDR2 FQNNGV come from the germline V gene. The CDR3 is 15 residues long. V lost 8 bases to trimming and J lost 0 bases, with 15 bases between them. The CDR3 is CASGRRTPSTDTQYF. CDR3 sequence (DNA): TGTGCCAGCGGGCGACGGACTCCTAGCACAGATACGCAGTATTTT.

This clone was picked up one time. The V call is TRBV23-1, the J call TRBJ1-3; the D gene is possibly TRBD1 (5 bases). TRBV23-1 is given ORF status, its function remaining uncertain. The CDR3 is 16 amino acids. Trimming shortened V by 6 bases and J by 3 bases, and 18 bases separated the two germline ends. The CDR3 coding sequence is TGCGCCAGCAGGGGGGGTGACGGGTCCGGTGGAAACACCATATATTTT. Protein product: CASRGGDGSGGNTIYF.

The chain combines TRBV14 with TRBJ1-4, with 7 positions matching TRBD1. CDR3 size: 15 residues. Germline CDR1 SGHDN, CDR2 FVKESK. J gave up 7 bases and V 4 bases, and 9 bases lay outside the gene matches. CDR3 in DNA: TGTGCCAGCAGCCCCCGGACAGGACTTGGTGAAAAACTGTTTTTT. This translates into CASSPRTGLGEKLFF.

The chain combines TRBV6-1 with TRBJ1-2, with D possibly matching TRBD1 (6 bases). The CDR3 loop spans 15 amino acids. The V gene lost 1 base and the J gene lost 2 bases, with 11 bases spanning the gap. Looked up from germline, CDR1 is MNHNS and CDR2 is SASEGT. CDR3 loop: CASSEGTANNYGYTF. CDR3 coding DNA: TGTGCCAGCAGTGAAGGGACAGCGAACAACTATGGCTACACCTTC.

The V and J genes are TRBV5-1 and TRBJ2-5, with 7 nucleotides matching TRBD1. In germline, CDR1 is SGHRS, CDR2 YFSETQ. V was pared by 4 bases and J by 3 bases, with 3 bases of the junction left unmatched. This CDR3 has 13 residues. CDR3 DNA: TGCGCCAGCAGCCATACAGGGGAAGAGACCCAGTACTTC. This encodes CASSHTGEETQYF.

V and J are TRBV6-6 and TRBJ2-2; a possible D gene is TRBD1 (7 bases). The germline gives CDR1 MNHNY, CDR2 SVGAGI (reference sequence). This CDR3 is built from 16 residues. The V end was cut by 2 bases, the J end by 6 bases, with 16 bases between. The CDR3 sequence is CASSYGGDSMAGELFF. In nucleotides, the CDR3 is TGTGCCAGCAGTTACGGCGGGGACAGCATGGCCGGGGAGCTGTTTTTT.

The chain couples TRBV5-4 to TRBJ1-2; D not resolved. Germline lookup yields CDR1 SGHNT and CDR2 YYREEE (reference sequence). The length of the CDR3 is 14 residues. The germline V and J ends were trimmed by 5 bases and 0 bases, with 11 bases remaining between them. This chain's CDR3 is CASRGYSANYGYTF. The CDR3 DNA sequence: TGTGCCAGCAGGGGCTACAGTGCTAACTATGGCTACACCTTC.

Only one count was recorded for this clone. The chain couples TRBV6-5 to TRBJ1-1; the match to TRBD1 covers 7 bases. V gave up 6 bases and J gave up 4 bases; unmatched junction bases: 5. This CDR3 contains 13 residues. The germline V gene encodes CDR1 MNHEY and CDR2 SVGAGI. CDR3 region: CASSPQGGTEAFF. CDR3 bases: TGTGCCAGCAGCCCCCAGGGGGGCACTGAAGCTTTCTTT.

V is TRBV9 and J is TRBJ1-2, with TRBD1 matching 8 bases. Germline CDR1 and CDR2: SGDLS and YYNGEE. Trimming took 4 bases from V and 1 from J; bases not matched to a gene: 12. This CDR3 contains 17 residues. The CDR3 sequence: CASSPIFRTGLNYGYTF. CDR3 DNA: TGTGCCAGCAGCCCCATCTTCCGGACAGGGCTTAACTATGGCTACACCTTC. Drawing the rest from reference TRBV9 and TRBJ1-2, the complete variable domain is DSGVTQTPKHLITATGQRVTLRCSPRSGDLSVYWYQQSLDQGLQFLIQYYNGEERAKGNILERFSAQQFPDLHSELNLSSLELGDSALYFCASSPIFRTGLNYGYTFGSGTRLTVV.

This sequence joins TRBV5-1 and TRBJ2-2, with no clear D. This CDR3 contains 15 residues. The V and J ends lost 0 bases and 6 bases respectively, with 12 bases between them. Per the germline V gene, CDR1 is SGHRS and CDR2 is YFSETQ. As DNA, the CDR3 is TGCGCCAGCAGCTTGGCTACAAGTGCGGCCGGGGAGCTGTTTTTT. Translating it yields CASSLATSAAGELFF. Using reference TRBV5-1 and TRBJ2-2 for the parts outside the CDR3, the full variable domain is KAGVTQTPRYLIKTRGQQVTLSCSPISGHRSVSWYQQTPGQGLQFLFEYFSETQRNKGNFPGRFSGRQFSNSRSEMNVSTLELGDSALYLCASSLATSAAGELFFGEGSRLTVL.

The V gene is TRBV15, the J gene TRBJ2-5, with a possible D match to TRBD2 (6 bases). The CDR3 has 17 residues. V was trimmed by 1 base and J by 0 bases, leaving 15 bases between them. CDR1 and CDR2 from the germline V gene are LNHNV and YYDKDF (reference sequence). The CDR3 DNA reads TGTGCCACCAGCAGAGGAACGGGAGATCCGTACCAAGAGACCCAGTACTTC. Translation gives CATSRGTGDPYQETQYF.

The V and J genes are TRBV5-1 and TRBJ2-1; D call uncertain. CDR1 is SGHRS and CDR2 is YFSETQ in the germline V gene. Trimming took off 1 base at V and 9 bases at J, with 11 bases between the two ends. This CDR3 has 13 amino acids. In DNA, the CDR3 is TGCGCCAGCAGCTTGTGGTCTTTGAGTGAGCAGTTCTTC. The encoded protein is CASSLWSLSEQFF.

As DNA, the CDR3 is TGTGCCAGCAGTTTCGCTAGCGCGAACACCGGGGAGCTGTTTTTT. Its protein product is CASSFASANTGELFF. The rearrangement joins TRBV28 to TRBJ2-2; a possible D gene is TRBD2 (6 bases). The V gene lost 3 bases and the J gene lost 0 bases, with 8 bases spanning the gap. Germline V gene sequence: CDR1 MDHEN, CDR2 SYDVKM. This CDR3 is 15 amino acids long.